This T cell receptor beta chain came from a study of shared clonotypes between healthy human individuals. Study outcomes and limitations: Blood alone was sampled, and tissue repertoires likely differ.

This clone turned up a few times. Antigen: not known. This specimen includes other DNA sequences encoding the same CDR3. Sorted subsets were amplified in replicate PCRs using around 0.2 ug DNA, 32,000 or so T cell genomes. Measured with immunoSEQ multiplex PCR; TCRdb has only the in-frame clones, and not every one. The sample gives around 1 million clones, approximately 80% of which show up once; nearly 1.5% is in the top ten. A CD45RA-negative memory subset and a CD45RA+ naive subset were separated from the CD4+ cells. Trimming took 2 bases from V and 9 from J; bases not matched to a gene: 5. CDR3 length: 16 residues. Germline V gene sequence: CDR1 KGHSH, CDR2 LQKENI.

The receptor was derived from a man in his late teens or twenties in good health. The chain carries TRBV18 and TRBJ1-6; TRBD1 matches 12 bases. Input material: memory CD4+ T cells sorted from blood. The sample's subset: CD45RA-negative fraction. The CDR3 reads CASSPSGTGGGSPLHF. In DNA form, the CDR3 reads TGTGCCAGCTCACCATCGGGGACAGGGGGCGGTTCACCCCTCCACTTT.